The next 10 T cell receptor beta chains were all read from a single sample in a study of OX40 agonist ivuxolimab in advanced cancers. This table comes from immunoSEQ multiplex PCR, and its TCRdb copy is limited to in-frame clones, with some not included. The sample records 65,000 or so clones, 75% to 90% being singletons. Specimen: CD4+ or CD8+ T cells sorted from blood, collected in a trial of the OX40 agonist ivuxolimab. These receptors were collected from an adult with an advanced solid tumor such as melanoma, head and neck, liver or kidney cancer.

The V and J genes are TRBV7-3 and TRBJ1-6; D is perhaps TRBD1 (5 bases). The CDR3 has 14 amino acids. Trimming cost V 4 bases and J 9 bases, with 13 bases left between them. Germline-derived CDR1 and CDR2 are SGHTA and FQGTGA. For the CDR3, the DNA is TGTGCCAGCAGCTCCGGGATCCAGGGTTCACCCCTCCACTTT. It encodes CASSSGIQGSPLHF.

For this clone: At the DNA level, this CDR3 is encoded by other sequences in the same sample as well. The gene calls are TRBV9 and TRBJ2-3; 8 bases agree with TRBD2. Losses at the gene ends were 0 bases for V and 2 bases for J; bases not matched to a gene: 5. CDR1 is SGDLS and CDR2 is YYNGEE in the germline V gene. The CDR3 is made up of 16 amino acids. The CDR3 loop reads CASSVGPGGHTDTQYF. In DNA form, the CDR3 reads TGTGCCAGCAGCGTAGGGCCGGGGGGGCACACAGATACGCAGTATTTT.

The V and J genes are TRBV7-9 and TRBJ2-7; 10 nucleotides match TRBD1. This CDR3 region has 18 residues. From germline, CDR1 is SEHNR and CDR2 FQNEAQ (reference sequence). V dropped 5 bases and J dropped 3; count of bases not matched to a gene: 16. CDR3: CASSHPGARDRGIYEQYF. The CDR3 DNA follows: TGTGCCAGCAGCCATCCGGGAGCCCGGGACAGGGGTATCTACGAGCAGTACTTC.

The CDR3 DNA sequence: TGTGCCAGCCGTACGGGGGCAGGGAGCGCAGATACGCAGTATTTT. Its protein is CASRTGAGSADTQYF. V and J are TRBV25-1 and TRBJ2-3, with D possibly called TRBD1 or TRBD2 (6 bases each). Trimming took off 8 bases at V and 4 bases at J, with 19 bases between the two ends. The germline V gene encodes CDR1 MGHDK and CDR2 SYGVNS. This CDR3 has 15 residues.

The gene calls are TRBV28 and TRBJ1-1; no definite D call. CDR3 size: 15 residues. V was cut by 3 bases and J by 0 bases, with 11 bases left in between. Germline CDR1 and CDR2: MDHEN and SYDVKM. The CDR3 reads CASSFGYFMNTEAFF. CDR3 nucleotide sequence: TGTGCCAGCAGTTTTGGTTATTTCATGAACACTGAAGCTTTCTTT.

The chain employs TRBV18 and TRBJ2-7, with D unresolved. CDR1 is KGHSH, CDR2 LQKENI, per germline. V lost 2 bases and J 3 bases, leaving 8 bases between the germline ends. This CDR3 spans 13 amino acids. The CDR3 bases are TGTGCCAGCTCACCAGAGGAAGACTACGAGCAGTACTTC. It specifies CASSPEEDYEQYF. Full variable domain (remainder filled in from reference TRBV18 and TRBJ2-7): NAGVMQNPRHLVRRRGQEARLRCSPMKGHSHVYWYRQLPEEGLKFMVYLQKENIIDESGMPKERFSAEFPKEGPSILRIQQVVRGDSAAYFCASSPEEDYEQYFGPGTRLTVT.

The CDR3 loop is CASSQPVDTQYF. The CDR3 DNA sequence: TGTGCCAGCAGCCAGCCCGTGGATACGCAGTATTTT. This chain uses TRBV4-2 with TRBJ2-3, with D uncertain. Trimming shortened V by 3 bases and J by 6 bases, and 7 bases separated the two germline ends. This CDR3 comprises 12 residues. The germline V gene encodes CDR1 LGHNA and CDR2 YNFKEQ.

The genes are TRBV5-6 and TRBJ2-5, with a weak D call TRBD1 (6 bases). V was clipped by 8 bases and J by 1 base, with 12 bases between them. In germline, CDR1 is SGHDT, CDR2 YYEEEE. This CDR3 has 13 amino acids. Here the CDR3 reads CASMLQGQETQYF. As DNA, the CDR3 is TGTGCCAGTATGTTACAGGGCCAAGAGACCCAGTACTTC.

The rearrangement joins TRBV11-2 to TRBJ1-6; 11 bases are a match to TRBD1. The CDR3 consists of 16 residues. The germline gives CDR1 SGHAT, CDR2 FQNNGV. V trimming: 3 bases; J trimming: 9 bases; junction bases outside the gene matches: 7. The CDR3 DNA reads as TGTGCCAGCAGCTTTGGACAGGGGGCCTTTTCTTCACCCCTCCACTTT. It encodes CASSFGQGAFSSPLHF.

The CDR3 protein is CASSQRDRGYEQYF. The CDR3 DNA reads TGCGCCAGCAGCCAACGGGACAGGGGATACGAGCAGTACTTC. The chain uses TRBV4-1 and TRBJ2-7, with TRBD1 matching over 10 bases. Germline values: CDR1 MGHRA, CDR2 YSYEKL. The CDR3 extends over 14 amino acids. With 2 bases clipped from V and 4 bases from J, the junction kept 2 bases outside the gene matches.